This TCR beta chain was identified during a study of CD8 T cells in ankylosing spondylitis. Via MiXCR, TCRdb re-called the 5' RACE reads, giving one row per CDR3 protein. Of 150,000 to 200,000 distinct CDR3 sequences listed, about a sixth are singletons. The CDR3 covers 15 residues. Trimming removed 1 base from V and 3 bases from J; junction bases left unmatched: 4. The germline gives CDR1 SGHRS, CDR2 YFSETQ. This clonotype was observed at least ten times. Sequences were obtained from blood, either unsorted or a sorted T cell fraction (not recorded which). The rearrangement links TRBV5-1 to TRBJ1-5; 7 positions agree with TRBD1. This clonotype was sampled from a male donor with ankylosing spondylitis or in good health (not recorded which). CDR3 nucleotides: TGCGCCAGCAGCTTGTCGGGACAGCCCAATCAGCCCCAGCATTTT. This codes for CASSLSGQPNQPQHF.